This TCR beta chain came from a study of Ad26.COV2.S vaccination and SARS-CoV-2 variants. The V gene end was trimmed by 2 bases and the J gene end by 3 bases; junction bases not matched to a gene: 5. CDR1 is MGHDK, CDR2 SYGVNS, per germline. CDR3 length: 15 amino acids. Treatment here: roughly 19 received Ad26.COV2.S at low or high dose, single or two shots; about 5 received placebo; per-sample allocation not given. After the first vaccine or placebo injection, samples were drawn on day 63. The shot given was an Ad26 vector that makes Wuhan-strain SARS-CoV-2 spike. The data were produced by immunoSEQ multiplex PCR, yet TCRdb's version contains in-frame clones alone and is incomplete. The sample has approximately 350,000 clones, 83% seen once.

J is TRBJ2-7 and V is TRBV25-1; 9 nucleotides match TRBD1. This clonotype was obtained from a person between 18 and 65 years old who received the Ad26.COV2.S COVID-19 vaccine or a placebo. The sequenced sample was peripheral blood, obtained in a trial of Ad26.COV2.S vaccine versus placebo. The CDR3 region has the DNA TGTGCCAGCAGTGAAACCGGGACAGGGTTCTACGAGCAGTACTTC. Translation gives CASSETGTGFYEQYF.